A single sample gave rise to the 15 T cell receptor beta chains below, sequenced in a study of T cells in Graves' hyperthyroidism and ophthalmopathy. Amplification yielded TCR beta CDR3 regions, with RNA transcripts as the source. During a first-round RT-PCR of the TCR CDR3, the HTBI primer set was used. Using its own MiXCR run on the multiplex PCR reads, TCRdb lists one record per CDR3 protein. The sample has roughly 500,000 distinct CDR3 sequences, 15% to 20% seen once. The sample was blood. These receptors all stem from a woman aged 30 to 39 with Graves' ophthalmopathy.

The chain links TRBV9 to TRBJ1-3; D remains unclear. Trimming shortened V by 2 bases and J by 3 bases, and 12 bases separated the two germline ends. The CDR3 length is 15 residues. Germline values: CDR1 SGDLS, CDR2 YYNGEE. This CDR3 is CASSVEGAGGNTIYF. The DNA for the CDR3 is TGTGCCAGCAGCGTGGAGGGCGCTGGTGGAAACACCATATATTTT.

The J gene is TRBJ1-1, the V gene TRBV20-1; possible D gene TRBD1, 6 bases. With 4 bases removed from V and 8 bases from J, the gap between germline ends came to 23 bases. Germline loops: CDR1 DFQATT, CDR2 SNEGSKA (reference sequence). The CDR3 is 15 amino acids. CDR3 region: CSAIPGHRVRMEAFF. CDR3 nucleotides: TGCAGTGCTATTCCGGGACACCGGGTGCGGATGGAAGCTTTCTTT.

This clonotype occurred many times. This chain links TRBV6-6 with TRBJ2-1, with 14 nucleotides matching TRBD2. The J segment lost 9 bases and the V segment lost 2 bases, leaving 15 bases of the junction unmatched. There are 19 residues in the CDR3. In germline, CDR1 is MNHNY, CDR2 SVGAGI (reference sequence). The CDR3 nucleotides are TGTGCCAGCAGTTACGAGGGATTCTCCGGGACTAGCGGGAGAGGTGAGCAGTTCTTC. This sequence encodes CASSYEGFSGTSGRGEQFF.

Here the CDR3 reads CASSLGTSGRAVRETQYF. The DNA for the CDR3 is TGTGCCAGCAGCTTAGGGACTAGCGGGAGGGCGGTACGGGAGACCCAGTACTTC. The V and J genes are TRBV11-3 and TRBJ2-5; 15 nucleotides match TRBD2. Germline V lookup: CDR1 SGHNT, CDR2 YENEEA. The CDR3 is 18 amino acids. With 1 base clipped from V and 5 bases from J, the junction kept 8 bases outside the gene matches.

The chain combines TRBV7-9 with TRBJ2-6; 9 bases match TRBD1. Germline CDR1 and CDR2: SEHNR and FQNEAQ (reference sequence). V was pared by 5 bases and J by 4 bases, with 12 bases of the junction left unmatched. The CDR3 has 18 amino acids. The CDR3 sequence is CASSRYGGQGMGANVLTF. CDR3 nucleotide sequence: TGTGCCAGCAGCCGTTATGGAGGACAGGGGATGGGGGCCAACGTCCTGACTTTC.

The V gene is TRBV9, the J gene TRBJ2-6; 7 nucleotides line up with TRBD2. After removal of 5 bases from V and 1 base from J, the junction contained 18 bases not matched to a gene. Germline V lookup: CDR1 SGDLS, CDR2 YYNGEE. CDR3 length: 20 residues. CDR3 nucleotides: TGTGCCAGCAGTATTAAAGCGGCCAGCGGGATAGGTTCTGGGGCCAACGTCCTGACTTTC. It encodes CASSIKAASGIGSGANVLTF.

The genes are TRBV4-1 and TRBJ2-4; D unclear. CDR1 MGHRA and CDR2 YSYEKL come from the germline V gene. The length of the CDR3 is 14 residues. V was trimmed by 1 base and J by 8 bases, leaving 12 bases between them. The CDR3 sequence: CASSQVLTGYIQYF. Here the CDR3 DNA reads TGCGCCAGCAGCCAAGTTCTCACTGGGTACATTCAGTACTTC.

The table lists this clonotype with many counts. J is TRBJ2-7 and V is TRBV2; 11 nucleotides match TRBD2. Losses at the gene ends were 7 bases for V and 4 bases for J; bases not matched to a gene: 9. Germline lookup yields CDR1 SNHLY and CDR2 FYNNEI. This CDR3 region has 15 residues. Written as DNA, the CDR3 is TGTGCCAGCACCCTCTCTAGCGGGAGGTTTTACGAGCAGTACTTC. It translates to CASTLSSGRFYEQYF.

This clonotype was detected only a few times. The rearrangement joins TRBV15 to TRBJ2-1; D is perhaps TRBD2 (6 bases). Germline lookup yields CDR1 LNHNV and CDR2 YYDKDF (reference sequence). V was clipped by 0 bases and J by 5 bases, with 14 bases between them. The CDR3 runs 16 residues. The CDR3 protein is CATSRDRNSGNNEQFF. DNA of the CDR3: TGTGCCACCAGCAGAGATAGGAATAGCGGTAACAATGAGCAGTTCTTC.

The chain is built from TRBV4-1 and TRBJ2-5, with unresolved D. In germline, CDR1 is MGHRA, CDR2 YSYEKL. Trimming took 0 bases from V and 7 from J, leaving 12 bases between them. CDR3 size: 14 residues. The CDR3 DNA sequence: TGCGCCAGCAGCCAAGAAAACTGGCTCCTGACCCAGTACTTC. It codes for CASSQENWLLTQYF.

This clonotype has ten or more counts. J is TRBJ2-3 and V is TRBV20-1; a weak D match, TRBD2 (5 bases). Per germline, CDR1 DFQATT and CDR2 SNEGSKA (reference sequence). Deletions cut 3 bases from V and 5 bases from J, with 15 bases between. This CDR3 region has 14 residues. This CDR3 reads CSASQAETIDTQYF. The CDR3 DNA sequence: TGCAGTGCTAGTCAAGCGGAGACCATAGATACGCAGTATTTT.

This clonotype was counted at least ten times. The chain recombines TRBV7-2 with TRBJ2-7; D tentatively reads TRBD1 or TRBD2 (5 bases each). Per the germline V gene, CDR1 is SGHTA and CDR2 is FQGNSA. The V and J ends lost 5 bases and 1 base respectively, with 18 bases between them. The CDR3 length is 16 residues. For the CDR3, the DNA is TGTGCCAGCAGCCTACCCCCCGGGACCGCATCCTACGAGCAGTACTTC. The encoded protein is CASSLPPGTASYEQYF.

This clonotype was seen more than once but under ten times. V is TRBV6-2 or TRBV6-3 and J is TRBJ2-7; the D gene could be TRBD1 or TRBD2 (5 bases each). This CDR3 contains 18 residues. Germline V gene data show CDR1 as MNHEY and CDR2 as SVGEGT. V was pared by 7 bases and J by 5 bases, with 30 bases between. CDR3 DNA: TGTGCCAGCACCCGTATACCCCCCGCCGGGGCCCTCGGTAACGAGCAGTACTTC. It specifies CASTRIPPAGALGNEQYF.

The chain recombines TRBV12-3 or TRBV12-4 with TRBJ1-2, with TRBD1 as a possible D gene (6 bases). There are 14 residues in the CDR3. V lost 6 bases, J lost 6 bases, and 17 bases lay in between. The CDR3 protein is CASSQSQGGNGYTF. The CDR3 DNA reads TGTGCCAGCAGCCAATCACAGGGAGGGAATGGCTACACCTTC.

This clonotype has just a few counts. The CDR3 sequence: CASSQGKHGAGEILPYNSPLHF. CDR3 nucleotides: TGTGCCAGCAGCCAAGGCAAGCATGGGGCAGGGGAAATCCTTCCCTATAATTCACCCCTCCACTTT. The chain combines TRBV14 with TRBJ1-6; possibly TRBD1 for D (6 bases). Germline V gene lookup returns CDR1 SGHDN and CDR2 FVKESK. V was shortened by 1 base and J by 2 bases, with 27 bases between the two germline ends. The length of the CDR3 is 22 residues.